Shown below are 8 T cell receptor beta chains from a single sample sequenced in a study of cytomegalovirus exposure and HLA in healthy donors. Both 60 Vbeta primers and 13 Jbeta primers went into the PCR. Generated by immunoSEQ multiplex PCR, the TCRdb table keeps only in-frame clones and is missing some. The data hold more than 200,000 clones, with around 70% observed a single time. Sequenced material: PBMCs. Receptors were obtained from a man in his forties in good health and CMV-seropositive.

This clone occurred a few times. This chain connects TRBV5-1 to TRBJ1-1; D not certain. From germline, CDR1 is SGHRS and CDR2 YFSETQ. This CDR3 is 14 amino acids long. Trimming cost V 0 bases and J 4 bases, with 10 bases left between them. The CDR3 nucleotides read TGCGCCAGCAGCTTGGACACCTTTGGCACTGAAGCTTTCTTT. It codes for CASSLDTFGTEAFF.

This clone was found a few times. The chain recombines TRBV18 with TRBJ1-2; TRBD1 aligns across 8 bases. The CDR3 contains 17 residues. Germline lookup yields CDR1 KGHSH and CDR2 LQKENI. Trimming cost V 5 bases and J 5 bases; bases outside gene matches: 16. CDR3 in amino acids: CASSFGQGQATLYGYTF. CDR3 in DNA: TGTGCCAGCTCATTCGGACAGGGCCAAGCTACTCTTTATGGCTACACCTTC.

The sample holds a few counts of this clone. The chain uses TRBV4-2 and TRBJ2-1; a weak D match, TRBD2 (6 bases). With 0 bases removed from V and 9 bases from J, the gap between germline ends came to 12 bases. Per germline, CDR1 LGHNA and CDR2 YNFKEQ. There are 14 residues in the CDR3. The CDR3 region is CASSQDSSGREQFF. The DNA for the CDR3 is TGTGCCAGCAGCCAAGATTCGAGCGGGCGTGAGCAGTTCTTC.

The CDR3 sequence: CASSEVPGQGGLTF. The CDR3 bases are TGTGCCAGCAGTGAAGTCCCGGGACAGGGGGGGTTGACCTTC. The chain has TRBV6-1 and TRBJ1-2, with 11 positions matching TRBD1. Germline V gene lookup returns CDR1 MNHNS and CDR2 SASEGT. With V trimmed by 1 base and J by 14 bases, 9 bases remained unmatched. The CDR3 sequence is 14 residues long.

This clone came up once. V and J are TRBV7-6 and TRBJ2-6; D is perhaps TRBD1 (7 bases). The CDR3 runs to 17 residues. The germline gives CDR1 SGHVS, CDR2 FNYEAQ. Trimming removed 5 bases at V and 1 base at J, with 15 bases between. In DNA, the CDR3 is TGTGCCAGCAGCGCCTACCAGGGGGGATCTGGGGCCAACGTCCTGACTTTC. Its translation: CASSAYQGGSGANVLTF. Full variable domain (outside the CDR3, taken from reference TRBV7-6 and TRBJ2-6): GAGVSQSPRYKVTKRGQDVALRCDPISGHVSLYWYRQALGQGPEFLTYFNYEAQQDKSGLPNDRFSAERPEGSISTLTIQRTEQRDSAMYRCASSAYQGGSGANVLTFGAGSRLTVL.

The chain combines TRBV6-5 with TRBJ1-4; D is undetermined. V lost 5 bases and J 4 bases, leaving 14 bases between the germline ends. The CDR3 has 15 amino acids. Germline loops: CDR1 MNHEY, CDR2 SVGAGI. The CDR3, as DNA: TGTGCCAGCAGTGTGGAACGCAGCGGTAATGAAAAACTGTTTTTT. It translates to CASSVERSGNEKLFF.

The gene calls are TRBV2 and TRBJ1-6; 11 bases line up with TRBD1. This CDR3 contains 16 residues. The germline V gene encodes CDR1 SNHLY and CDR2 FYNNEI. V lost 7 bases to trimming and J lost 0 bases; unmatched junction nucleotides: 2. CDR3 protein: CASTGTGGSYNSPLHF. In nucleotides, the CDR3 is TGTGCCAGCACCGGGACAGGGGGCTCCTATAATTCACCCCTCCACTTT.

This clone has a handful of counts. This rearrangement joins TRBV5-6 to TRBJ2-2; no reliable D call. There are 16 residues in the CDR3. Germline CDR1 is SGHDT and CDR2 is YYEEEE. Trimming took off 5 bases at V and 3 bases at J, with 17 bases between the two ends. CDR3 loop: CASSSYVAAHTGELFF. CDR3 DNA: TGTGCCAGCAGTTCGTATGTGGCGGCACACACCGGGGAGCTGTTTTTT.